The rows below give T cell receptor beta chains drawn from one sample of a study of untreated major depressive disorder. Profiling relied on immunoSEQ multiplex PCR, and the TCRdb table lists in-frame clones only, not all of them. There are 25,000 to 30,000 clones in the sample; approximately 91% occur only once, and 0.55% to 0.9% lies in the top ten. Sample: CD4+ T cells from PBMCs. These receptors were taken from a woman aged 30 to 39 with major depressive disorder. The CDR3 runs from the conserved cysteine through the conserved F or W. D genes are given only for firm matches. Size tells how often a clone was seen (once, few, many) or the class of an expanded clone, and some rows leave it out.

D | J | size | V | DNA | CDR3
TRBD2 | TRBJ2-7 | . | TRBV28 | TGTGCCAGCAGTTCGCCGGGACTAGCAGGCGAGCAGTACTTC | CASSSPGLAGEQYF
. | TRBJ1-4 | . | TRBV25-1 | TGTGCCAGCAGTGAATTGTGGGGCCTGGGAGAAAAACTGTTTTTT | CASSELWGLGEKLFF
. | TRBJ2-7 | . | TRBV29-1 | TGCAGCGTTGAATACTCCCGCGAGCAGTACTTC | CSVEYSREQYF
TRBD2 | TRBJ2-5 | once | TRBV4-2 | TGTGCCAGCAGCCCAACCGGGACTAGCGGGGGGCCACAAGAGACCCAGTACTTC | CASSPTGTSGGPQETQYF
TRBD1 | TRBJ2-7 | . | TRBV28 | TGTGCCAGCAGTTTAGGTGACAGGGTCTACGAGCAGTACTTC | CASSLGDRVYEQYF
TRBD1 | TRBJ2-5 | few | TRBV29-1 | TGCAGCGTCGAGGGACAGGGTCTTCTGGAATACCAAGAGACCCAGTACTTC | CSVEGQGLLEYQETQYF
. | TRBJ2-7 | . | TRBV7-2 | TGTGCCAGCAGCTTGATAGTTAGCGAGCAGTACTTC | CASSLIVSEQYF
. | TRBJ1-4 | once | TRBV28 | TGTGCCAGCCCCCCCGTCGGCCCTAGGGAAAAACTGTTTTTT | CASPPVGPREKLFF
. | TRBJ2-1 | . | TRBV6-5 | TGTGCCAGCAGCCGGAACAGGGGAGGGGAGCAGTTCTTC | CASSRNRGGEQFF
. | TRBJ2-3 | . | TRBV11-3 | TGTGCCAGCAGCTTAGATCGGGGAGATCCGCAGTATTTT | CASSLDRGDPQYF
. | TRBJ1-4 | . | TRBV20-1 | TGCAGTGCTAGGGAAAATGAAAAACTGTTTTTT | CSARENEKLFF
. | TRBJ1-4 | . | TRBV7-6 | TGTGCCAGCAGCGCGGATTGGGGTGAAAAACTGTTTTTT | CASSADWGEKLFF
. | TRBJ2-7 | . | TRBV6-5 | TGTGCCAGCGGACCCCCGGGGGAGCAGTACTTC | CASGPPGEQYF
. | TRBJ1-2 | . | TRBV11-2 | TGTGCCAGCAGTTTTGATCCTAACTATGGCTACACCTTC | CASSFDPNYGYTF
. | TRBJ1-4 | once | TRBV27 | TGTGCCAGCAGTTCCCCGGACGGAAATAATGAAAAACTGTTTTTT | CASSSPDGNNEKLFF
. | TRBJ1-2 | . | TRBV19 | TGCTCCGGGCCTTACTATGGCTACACCTTC | CSGPYYGYTF
TRBD1 | TRBJ2-5 | . | TRBV4-1 | TGCGCCAGCAGCCAGACTCCGGGACAGGGGGACTTGGAGACCCAGTACTTC | CASSQTPGQGDLETQYF
TRBD2 | TRBJ2-7 | . | TRBV27 | TGTGCCAGCAGCTCGGGACTAGCGGGAGAATCTCACGAGCAGTACTTC | CASSSGLAGESHEQYF
. | TRBJ1-1 | . | TRBV4-1 | TGCGCCAGCAGCCAAGTGATAGGGTCAGGAGGATCCACTGAAGCTTTCTTT | CASSQVIGSGGSTEAFF
. | TRBJ1-5 | . | TRBV14 | TGTGCCAGCAGCCAAGCCCACAGGGTGAGCGATCAGCCCCAGCATTTT | CASSQAHRVSDQPQHF
TRBD2 | TRBJ2-7 | . | TRBV7-2 | TGTGCCAGCAGCTTAGGGCTAGCGGGGGTAGGGGAGCAGTACTTC | CASSLGLAGVGEQYF
. | TRBJ2-5 | once | TRBV15 | TGTGCCACCAGTGGGGGCCCTGGGGAGACCCAGTACTTC | CATSGGPGETQYF
TRBD2 | TRBJ2-4 | . | TRBV7-2 | TGTGCCAGCAGCCCGCCCGGGACTACGGTCAAAAACATTCAGTACTTC | CASSPPGTTVKNIQYF
. | TRBJ2-4 | once | TRBV29-1 | TGCAGCGTGCTAGCCAAAAACATTCAGTACTTC | CSVLAKNIQYF
. | TRBJ1-1 | . | TRBV7-6 | TGTGCCAGCAGTGACAGCTACAAAGCTTTCTTT | CASSDSYKAFF
. | TRBJ2-5 | once | TRBV6-1 | TGTGCCAGCAGTGAAGCGGGGGTAGGGACTTCTGAGACCCAGTACTTC | CASSEAGVGTSETQYF
. | TRBJ2-7 | . | TRBV5-8 | TGTGCCAGCAGCTTGGCCCCTAGTCTTTCCTACGAGCAGTACTTC | CASSLAPSLSYEQYF
. | TRBJ2-5 | . | TRBV18 | TGTGCCAGCTCACAGGGGAGCCAAGAGACCCAGTACTTC | CASSQGSQETQYF
TRBD2 | TRBJ2-2 | . | TRBV4-1 | TGCGCCAGCAGCCACATGGGACTAGCCGGCGGGGAGCTGTTTTTT | CASSHMGLAGGELFF
TRBD2 | TRBJ2-5 | . | TRBV2 | TGTGCCAGCAGCGTTGGGGGGACTAGGGGCGGAGAGACCCAGTACTTC | CASSVGGTRGGETQYF
. | TRBJ2-7 | . | TRBV10-3 | TGTGCCATCAGTGAGATTGTGGACTACGAGCAGTACTTC | CAISEIVDYEQYF
. | TRBJ2-3 | . | TRBV7-2 | TGTGCCAGCAGCGCCCGTCCTAATACGCAGTATTTT | CASSARPNTQYF
. | TRBJ2-5 | . | TRBV2 | TGTGCCAGCAGCCTGACCCGAGAAGAGACCCAGTACTTC | CASSLTREETQYF
. | TRBJ1-1 | once | TRBV6-6 | TGTGCCAGCAGTTACTCAAGAGGGGGAACTGAAGCTTTCTTT | CASSYSRGGTEAFF
. | TRBJ2-7 | . | TRBV6-6 | TGTGCCAGCAGTTACTCTTTTGTTCAGAATAAGCGCGAGCAGTACTTC | CASSYSFVQNKREQYF
. | TRBJ2-7 | once | TRBV11-3 | TGTGCCAGCAGCTTAGGACAGGTCGGCGCCTACGAGCAGTACTTC | CASSLGQVGAYEQYF
TRBD1 | TRBJ2-5 | . | TRBV10-3 | TGTGCCATCAGTGAGTCGACAGGGGCGGGAAGCCAAGAGACCCAGTACTTC | CAISESTGAGSQETQYF
TRBD1 | TRBJ2-3 | once | TRBV29-1 | TGCAGCGTTCTGGGACAGATGATTAAAGGAAGCACAGATACGCAGTATTTT | CSVLGQMIKGSTDTQYF
. | TRBJ1-2 | . | TRBV5-4 | TGTGCCAGCAGCTTGGACGCGAACTATGGCTACACCTTC | CASSLDANYGYTF
. | TRBJ1-5 | . | TRBV4-2 | TGTGCCAGCAGCCCAAACAGCAATCAGCCCCAGCATTTT | CASSPNSNQPQHF
TRBD1 | TRBJ2-7 | . | TRBV5-1 | TGCGCCAGCAGCCGGGACAGTTACTCCTACGAGCAGTACTTC | CASSRDSYSYEQYF
. | TRBJ1-2 | . | TRBV5-8 | TGTGCCAGCAGCTTGGGGCCGCGGGGGCCTAGCTACACCTTC | CASSLGPRGPSYTF
TRBD1 | TRBJ1-5 | . | TRBV4-3 | TGCGCCAGCAGCCAAGATTGGGAATACCGGACAGGGGGATACAATCAGCCCCAGCATTTT | CASSQDWEYRTGGYNQPQHF
TRBD1 | TRBJ1-2 | . | TRBV5-4 | TGTGCCAGCAGCAGGGACAGGTCAGCTAACTATGGCTACACCTTC | CASSRDRSANYGYTF
TRBD1 | TRBJ1-4 | . | TRBV10-3 | TGTGCCATCAGTGGGAAATCGACAGGGGGTGGCGAAAAACTGTTTTTT | CAISGKSTGGGEKLFF
. | TRBJ2-1 | . | TRBV5-4 | TGTGCCAGCAGCTTGGCTGCGGTGAGCTCCTACAATGAGCAGTTCTTC | CASSLAAVSSYNEQFF
. | TRBJ1-2 | . | TRBV7-9 | TGTGCCAGCAGCTTTAACATACCTAACTATGGCTACACCTTC | CASSFNIPNYGYTF
. | TRBJ1-2 | . | TRBV11-2 | TGTGCCAGCAGCTTAGTCGCAGGGGTCGCCTATGGCTACACCTTC | CASSLVAGVAYGYTF
TRBD2 | TRBJ2-7 | once | TRBV11-3 | TGTGCCAGCAGCCGAGGACTCCGGGAGGGCCGCTACGAGCAGTACTTC | CASSRGLREGRYEQYF
TRBD2 | TRBJ2-1 | . | TRBV2 | TGTGCCAGCAGTGGCGGGAGGGAACGGGGGGTGCAGTTCTTC | CASSGGRERGVQFF
TRBD1 | TRBJ1-4 | once | TRBV5-1 | TGCGCCAGCAGTACCCAGGGGGCGCCTGAAAAACTGTTTTTT | CASSTQGAPEKLFF
TRBD2 | TRBJ2-3 | . | TRBV4-2 | TGTGCCAGCAGCCAAGTAGAGGGAGGGGATACGCAGTATTTT | CASSQVEGGDTQYF
. | TRBJ1-5 | . | TRBV2 | TGTGCCAGCAGAAAAGGGGACCTTGGCAATCAGCCCCAGCATTTT | CASRKGDLGNQPQHF
TRBD1 | TRBJ2-7 | . | TRBV6-9 | TGTGCCAGCAGAACCCCGGGACAGGGGCCCTACGAGCAGTACTTC | CASRTPGQGPYEQYF
TRBD2 | TRBJ2-1 | few | TRBV27 | TGTGCCAGCAGTCTAAATTTAGCGGGAGGGCCAGGGGCCTACAATGAGCAGTTCTTC | CASSLNLAGGPGAYNEQFF
TRBD1 | TRBJ1-1 | . | TRBV13 | TGTGCCAGCAGCCCCCGACAGGGGGCCACTGAAGCTTTCTTT | CASSPRQGATEAFF
TRBD2 | TRBJ2-7 | . | TRBV7-9 | TGTGCCAGCAGTCTAGCGGGAGCGGAGGACGAGCAGTACTTC | CASSLAGAEDEQYF
TRBD1 | TRBJ1-1 | . | TRBV7-3 | TGTGCCAGCAGCCTATTAGGGACAGGGAACACTGAAGCTTTCTTT | CASSLLGTGNTEAFF
TRBD1 | TRBJ2-5 | . | TRBV27 | TGTGCCAGCAGCCTCAGGACAGGGGGCCGAGAGACCCAGTACTTC | CASSLRTGGRETQYF
TRBD1 | TRBJ1-4 | . | TRBV5-1 | TGCGCCAGCAGCTTGACGGGGACAGCAACTAATGAAAAACTGTTTTTT | CASSLTGTATNEKLFF